This T cell receptor (beta chain) was identified during a study of blood T cell repertoires in COVID-19. Some clones are missing from TCRdb's copy, which holds only in-frame ones; the method was immunoSEQ multiplex PCR. The sample has around 210,000 clones, approximately 80% seen once. Per the germline V gene, CDR1 is WSHSY and CDR2 is SAAADI. The CDR3 contains 12 residues. Between the trimmed V and J ends, which lost 2 bases and 3 bases, there was a span of 5 bases. Sequencing input: peripheral blood. This TCR was recovered from a human donor in a cohort sampled during active COVID-19. This chain links TRBV10-2 with TRBJ2-7; D is unresolved. The CDR3 DNA sequence: TGCGCCAGCAGTGAGGGAGTCTACGAGCAGTACTTC. It translates to CASSEGVYEQYF.